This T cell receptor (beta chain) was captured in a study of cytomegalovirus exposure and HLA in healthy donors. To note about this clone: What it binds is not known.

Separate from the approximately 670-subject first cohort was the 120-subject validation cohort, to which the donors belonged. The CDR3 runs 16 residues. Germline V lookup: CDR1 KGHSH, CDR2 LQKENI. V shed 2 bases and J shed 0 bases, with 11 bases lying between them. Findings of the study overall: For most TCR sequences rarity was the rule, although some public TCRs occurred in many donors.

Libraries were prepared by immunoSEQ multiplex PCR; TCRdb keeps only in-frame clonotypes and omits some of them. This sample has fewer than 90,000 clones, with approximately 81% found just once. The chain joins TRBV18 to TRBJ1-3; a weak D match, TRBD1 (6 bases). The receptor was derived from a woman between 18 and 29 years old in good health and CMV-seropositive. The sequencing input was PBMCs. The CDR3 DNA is TGTGCCAGCTCACCAATTCAGGGGAGCTCTGGAAACACCATATATTTT. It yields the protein CASSPIQGSSGNTIYF.